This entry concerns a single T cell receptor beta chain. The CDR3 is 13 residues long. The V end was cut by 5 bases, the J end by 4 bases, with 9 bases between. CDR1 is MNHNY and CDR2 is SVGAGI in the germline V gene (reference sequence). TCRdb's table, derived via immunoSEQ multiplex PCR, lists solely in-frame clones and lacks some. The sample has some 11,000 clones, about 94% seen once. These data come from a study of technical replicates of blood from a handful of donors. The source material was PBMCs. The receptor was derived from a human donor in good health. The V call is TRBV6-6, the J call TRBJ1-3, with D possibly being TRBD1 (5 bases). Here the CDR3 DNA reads TGTGCCAGCAGTGGGGGGTTGGGAAACACCATATATTTT. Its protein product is CASSGGLGNTIYF.